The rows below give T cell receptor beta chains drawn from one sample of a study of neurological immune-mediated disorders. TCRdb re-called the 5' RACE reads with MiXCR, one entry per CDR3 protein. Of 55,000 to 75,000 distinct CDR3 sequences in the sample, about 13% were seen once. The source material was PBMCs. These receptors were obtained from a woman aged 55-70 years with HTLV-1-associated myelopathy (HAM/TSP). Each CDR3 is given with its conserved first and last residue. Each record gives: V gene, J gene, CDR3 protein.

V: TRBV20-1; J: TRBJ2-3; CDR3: CSALRVGGTSTDTQYF
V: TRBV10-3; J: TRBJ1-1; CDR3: CAISESGGENTEAFF
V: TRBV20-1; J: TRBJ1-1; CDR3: CSARDQLQAFF
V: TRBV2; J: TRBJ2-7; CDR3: CASIGGRSSYEQYF
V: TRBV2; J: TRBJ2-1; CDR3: CASSFGTAYNEQFF
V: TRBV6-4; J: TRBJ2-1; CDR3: CASSDQGELSTEQFF
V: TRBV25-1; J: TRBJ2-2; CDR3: CASSPSTGRTGELFF
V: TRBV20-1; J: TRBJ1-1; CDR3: CSARDQVGVSTEAFF
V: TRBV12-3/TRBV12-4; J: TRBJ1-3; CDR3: CASSSTGFSGNTIYF
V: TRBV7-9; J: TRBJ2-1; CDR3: CASSLGGSANEQFF
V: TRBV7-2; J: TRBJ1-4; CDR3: CASSLTGWPNEKLFF
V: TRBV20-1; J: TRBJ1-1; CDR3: CSARRGLQETEAFF
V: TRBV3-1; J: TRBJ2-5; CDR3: CASSQGSLRGKETQYF
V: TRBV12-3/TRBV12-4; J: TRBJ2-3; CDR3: CASSPTVLRGTDTQYF
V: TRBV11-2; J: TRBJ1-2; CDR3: CASSPEGSGYTF
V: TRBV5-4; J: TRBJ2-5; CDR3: CSAGAGRETQYF
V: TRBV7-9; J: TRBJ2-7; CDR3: CASTLAGGYEQYF